This T cell receptor (beta chain) was profiled in a study of CD8 T cells in Susac syndrome. The RNA input was roughly 0.45 to 1 ug, and it was reverse transcribed with random hexamers. Amplification of TCR beta CDR3 by immunoSEQ multiplex PCR spanned 54 Vbeta and 13 Jbeta. TCRdb ran MiXCR on the immunoSEQ multiplex PCR reads and lists one entry per CDR3 protein. The profile shows 160,000 or so distinct CDR3 sequences, 94% of them singletons. TEMRA cells were FACS-enriched and CD8+ and CD4+ T cells negatively isolated. Germline V lookup: CDR1 LGHDT, CDR2 YNNKEL (reference sequence). The CDR3 extends over 13 amino acids. The J segment lost 7 bases and the V segment lost 7 bases, leaving 8 bases of the junction unmatched.

The source of this sequence is a human donor with multiple sclerosis. This sequence joins TRBV3-1 and TRBJ1-2; TRBD1 agrees at 8 bases. The sample taken for sequencing was CD4+ T cells from PBMCs. The CDR3 DNA reads as TGTGCCAGCACCTCAGGGGGCACGGGTGGCTACACCTTC. It yields the protein CASTSGGTGGYTF.